One and the same sample provided the 27 T cell receptor beta chains below, sequenced in a study of blood T cell repertoires in COVID-19. The assay was immunoSEQ multiplex PCR, and TCRdb's table has in-frame clones only and misses some. The sample contains 70,000 to 95,000 clones, about four fifths of which appear only once. The sample was peripheral blood. Source of these receptors: a woman in her forties with active or convalescent COVID-19.

The rearrangement links TRBV24-1 to TRBJ2-1, with a weak D call TRBD1 (6 bases). Trimming removed 4 bases at V and 0 bases at J, with 15 bases between. Germline V gene lookup returns CDR1 KGHDR and CDR2 SFDVKD. The CDR3 extends over 17 amino acids. In DNA, the CDR3 is TGTGCCACCAGTGACCAAACAGGGATGGGCTCCTACAATGAGCAGTTCTTC. Amino acid sequence: CATSDQTGMGSYNEQFF.

The rearrangement joins TRBV7-3 to TRBJ2-5; possible D gene TRBD1, 6 bases. Trimming removed 0 bases at V and 2 bases at J, with 10 bases between. Germline-derived CDR1 and CDR2 are SGHTA and FQGTGA. This CDR3 comprises 15 residues. The CDR3 region has the DNA TGTGCCAGCAGCTTAACTCGGACAGCTCAAGAGACCCAGTACTTC. This encodes CASSLTRTAQETQYF. The full variable domain, completed using reference TRBV7-3 and TRBJ2-5, is GAGVSQTPSNKVTEKGKYVELRCDPISGHTALYWYRQSLGQGPEFLIYFQGTGAADDSGLPNDRFFAVRPEGSVSTLKIQRTERGDSAVYLCASSLTRTAQETQYFGPGTRLLVL.

The genes are TRBV7-9 and TRBJ1-1, with 7 nucleotides matching TRBD1. Trimming took 5 bases from V and 1 from J; bases not matched to a gene: 7. CDR1 and CDR2 from the germline V gene are SEHNR and FQNEAQ (reference sequence). CDR3 length equals 15 residues. In DNA, the CDR3 is TGTGCCAGCAGCGTCCCGGGACAGACGAACACTGAAGCTTTCTTT. Amino acid sequence: CASSVPGQTNTEAFF.

The chain recombines TRBV28 with TRBJ2-7; 9 bases are shared with TRBD2. After removal of 5 bases from V and 5 bases from J, the junction contained 10 bases not matched to a gene. Germline CDR1 is MDHEN and CDR2 is SYDVKM. This CDR3 has 15 residues. CDR3 DNA sequence: TGTGCCAGCAGTATTAATCTAGCGGGGTCCCACGAGCAGTACTTC. Translated: CASSINLAGSHEQYF.

With regard to this clone: This sample also contains other DNA sequences that code for the same CDR3. The J gene is TRBJ2-3, the V gene TRBV5-8; 14 bases agree with TRBD2. The CDR3 is 17 amino acids. The V gene's germline CDR1 is SGHTS and CDR2 YDEGEE. J gave up 3 bases and V 0 bases, and 3 bases lay outside the gene matches. This chain's CDR3 is CASSLGGTSGGTDTQYF. The CDR3 DNA is TGTGCCAGCAGCTTGGGCGGGACTAGCGGGGGAACAGATACGCAGTATTTT. Full variable domain (rest looked up from reference TRBV5-8 and TRBJ2-3): EAGVTQSPTHLIKTRGQQATLRCSPISGHTSVYWYQQALGLGLQFLLWYDEGEERNRGNFPPRFSGRQFPNYSSELNVNALELEDSALYLCASSLGGTSGGTDTQYFGPGTRLTVL.

The table lists this clone with a count of one. This chain joins TRBV24-1 and TRBJ2-2; 8 nucleotides match TRBD1. The CDR3 has 16 residues. V was pared by 7 bases and J by 1 base, with 7 bases of the junction left unmatched. Germline V lookup: CDR1 KGHDR, CDR2 SFDVKD. The CDR3 bases are TGTGCCACCAGAGCCCAGGGGGCGGGGAACACCGGGGAGCTGTTTTTT. The encoded protein is CATRAQGAGNTGELFF.

The CDR3 loop is CASVREGATGELFF. CDR3 DNA: TGTGCCAGCGTACGGGAGGGGGCCACCGGGGAGCTGTTTTTT. The chain couples TRBV6-5 to TRBJ2-2, with D possibly being TRBD2 (8 bases). The germline CDR1 and CDR2 sequences are MNHEY and SVGAGI. V was pared by 8 bases and J by 4 bases, with 14 bases between. The CDR3 totals 14 residues.

The rearrangement uses TRBV18 and TRBJ1-6, with D possibly matching TRBD1 (5 bases). The germline V gene encodes CDR1 KGHSH and CDR2 LQKENI. Between the trimmed V and J ends, which lost 0 bases and 9 bases, there was a span of 18 bases. The length of the CDR3 is 17 residues. CDR3 sequence (DNA): TGTGCCAGCTCACCACCTTCGGGGGGTCTCTCAGCTTCACCCCTCCACTTT. Its protein is CASSPPSGGLSASPLHF.

DNA of the CDR3: TGTGCCAGCAGTCGGGATAGCGGGAGTTATGAGCAGTTCTTC. Amino acid sequence: CASSRDSGSYEQFF. This chain joins TRBV6-2 or TRBV6-3 and TRBJ2-1, with 9 nucleotides matching TRBD2. Unmatched junction bases numbered 7, after V lost 5 bases and J lost 8 bases. From germline, CDR1 is MNHEY and CDR2 SVGEGT. This CDR3 has 14 amino acids.

This chain links TRBV28 with TRBJ1-2, with a tentative D call TRBD1 (5 bases). Germline loops: CDR1 MDHEN, CDR2 SYDVKM. The length of the CDR3 is 18 residues. The ends were cut back, 3 bases at V and 1 base at J, with 21 bases in the middle. The CDR3 loop is CASSLSSTAPYHNYGYTF. The CDR3, as DNA: TGTGCCAGCAGTTTGAGTTCGACAGCCCCATACCATAACTATGGCTACACCTTC.

The chain carries TRBV7-3 and TRBJ2-1; 7 positions match TRBD2. Trimming removed 1 base from V and 4 bases from J; junction bases left unmatched: 4. CDR3 length: 15 residues. Germline CDR1 reads SGHTA; CDR2 reads FQGTGA. CDR3 in DNA: TGTGCCAGCAGCTTAAGTCCTAGCGGATACAATGAGCAGTTCTTC. Translation: CASSLSPSGYNEQFF. Based on the CDR3 plus reference TRBV7-3 and TRBJ2-1, the full variable domain is GAGVSQTPSNKVTEKGKYVELRCDPISGHTALYWYRQSLGQGPEFLIYFQGTGAADDSGLPNDRFFAVRPEGSVSTLKIQRTERGDSAVYLCASSLSPSGYNEQFFGPGTRLTVL.

This chain uses TRBV6-6 with TRBJ1-2; TRBD1 matches at 7 bases. The CDR3 sequence is 14 residues long. The trim removed 7 bases at V and 8 bases at J, leaving 13 bases unmatched. Germline CDR1 is MNHNY and CDR2 is SVGAGI (reference sequence). The CDR3, as DNA: TGTGCCAGCACCGGACTCGGGACAGTAAACGGCTACACCTTC. Its translation: CASTGLGTVNGYTF.

The chain carries TRBV5-1 and TRBJ2-7; 8 bases fit TRBD2. V was pared by 3 bases and J by 6 bases, with 8 bases of the junction left unmatched. Germline values: CDR1 SGHRS, CDR2 YFSETQ. CDR3 length: 14 residues. CDR3 region: CASSSSGGLGEQYF. As DNA, the CDR3 is TGCGCCAGCAGCTCCTCGGGGGGACTAGGCGAGCAGTACTTC. The full variable domain, its missing parts supplied by reference TRBV5-1 and TRBJ2-7, is KAGVTQTPRYLIKTRGQQVTLSCSPISGHRSVSWYQQTPGQGLQFLFEYFSETQRNKGNFPGRFSGRQFSNSRSEMNVSTLELGDSALYLCASSSSGGLGEQYFGPGTRLTVT.

This chain links TRBV5-1 with TRBJ2-7; 10 nucleotides align to TRBD2. CDR1 is SGHRS, CDR2 YFSETQ, per germline. The CDR3 totals 16 residues. With 5 bases clipped from V and 3 bases from J, the junction kept 11 bases outside the gene matches. Here the CDR3 reads CASSSMLAGVDYEQYF. CDR3 DNA: TGCGCCAGCAGTTCAATGCTAGCGGGAGTGGACTACGAGCAGTACTTC.

The chain combines TRBV27 with TRBJ2-1; 8 nucleotides match TRBD1. CDR3 length: 14 residues. V lost 0 bases and J lost 9; bases outside the gene matches: 4. The V gene's germline CDR1 is MNHEY and CDR2 SMNVEV (reference sequence). The CDR3 bases are TGTGCCAGCAGTTTATCCAGGGGGCAAGTTGAGCAGTTCTTC. Translating gives CASSLSRGQVEQFF.

V gene TRBV27 combines with J gene TRBJ2-3; maybe TRBD2 (5 bases). V was cut by 6 bases and J by 0 bases, with 10 bases left in between. The CDR3 runs 14 residues. CDR1 is MNHEY and CDR2 is SMNVEV in the germline V gene (reference sequence). The CDR3 DNA is TGTGCCAGCAGACGGGGAACTAGCACAGATACGCAGTATTTT. Encoded protein: CASRRGTSTDTQYF.

The chain uses TRBV7-2 and TRBJ1-1; the D gene is possibly TRBD1 (5 bases). This CDR3 spans 15 amino acids. V lost 3 bases and J lost 3, with 14 bases in between. CDR1 SGHTA and CDR2 FQGNSA come from the germline V gene. CDR3 sequence reads: CASSFLGWGDTEAFF. The CDR3 DNA reads TGTGCCAGCAGCTTTCTGGGATGGGGGGACACTGAAGCTTTCTTT.

This clone was counted a few times. The chain links TRBV4-1 to TRBJ1-3, with 7 bases identical to TRBD1. J was trimmed by 3 bases and V by 0 bases; bases with no gene match: 8. This CDR3 is 17 amino acids long. Germline V gene sequence: CDR1 MGHRA, CDR2 YSYEKL. The chain's CDR3 is CASSQDQTGRSGNTIYF. In DNA form, the CDR3 reads TGCGCCAGCAGCCAAGATCAGACAGGGAGGAGTGGAAACACCATATATTTT.

V and J are TRBV18 and TRBJ1-3; D ambiguous. V was cut by 6 bases and J by 0 bases, with 9 bases left in between. Germline CDR1 is KGHSH and CDR2 is LQKENI. There are 14 residues in the CDR3. CDR3 residues: CASSELNSGNTIYF. In DNA, the CDR3 is TGTGCCAGCTCTGAACTAAACTCTGGAAACACCATATATTTT.

The chain joins TRBV20-1 to TRBJ2-1; D not resolved. This CDR3 contains 11 residues. Trimming took off 3 bases at V and 6 bases at J, with 6 bases between the two ends. CDR1 is DFQATT and CDR2 is SNEGSKA in the germline V gene (reference sequence). DNA of the CDR3: TGCAGTGCTAGCCGACTCAATGAGCAGTTCTTC. This encodes CSASRLNEQFF.

The chain has TRBV10-3 and TRBJ2-2; 9 positions match TRBD1. The length of the CDR3 is 16 residues. Germline trimming cut 6 bases from V and 4 bases from J; bases unmatched to any gene: 9. Germline V CDR1 and CDR2: ENHRY, SYGVKD. The CDR3 spells CAISAPGQGFTGELFF. The CDR3, as DNA: TGTGCCATCAGCGCTCCGGGACAGGGTTTCACCGGGGAGCTGTTTTTT.

This sequence joins TRBV30 and TRBJ2-1, with 10 bases matching TRBD2. The CDR3 runs 16 residues. The V segment lost 0 bases and the J segment 8 bases; nucleotides outside the gene matches: 10. The V gene's germline CDR1 is GTSNPN and CDR2 SVGIG (reference sequence). The CDR3 DNA reads as TGTGCCTGGAGTGTACGTGTAGCGGGGGGCGGGGATGAGCAGTTCTTC. Protein sequence: CAWSVRVAGGGDEQFF.

The chain couples TRBV5-1 to TRBJ2-5; TRBD2 matches at 10 bases. Germline V CDR1 and CDR2: SGHRS, YFSETQ. This CDR3 has 16 amino acids. V shed 4 bases and J 2 bases; nucleotides not matched to a gene: 8. The DNA for the CDR3 is TGCGCCAGCAGCCTTCAGGCAGCGGGGGGGCAAGAGACCCAGTACTTC. Protein: CASSLQAAGGQETQYF.

The chain combines TRBV27 with TRBJ2-7, with D possibly matching TRBD2 (7 bases). The germline V gene encodes CDR1 MNHEY and CDR2 SMNVEV (reference sequence). This CDR3 is 15 amino acids long. V was pared by 0 bases and J by 3 bases, with 12 bases between. The CDR3 sequence is CASSLSGGAFYEQYF. The CDR3 DNA reads as TGTGCCAGCAGTTTATCGGGGGGGGCGTTCTACGAGCAGTACTTC.

The chain has TRBV7-3 and TRBJ1-2; perhaps TRBD1 as D (6 bases). The V end was cut by 5 bases, the J end by 8 bases, with 15 bases between. There are 13 residues in the CDR3. Germline V gives CDR1 SGHTA, CDR2 FQGTGA. CDR3 bases: TGTGCCAGCAGCCCACAGGGAACGGGAGGCTACACCTTC. Translating it yields CASSPQGTGGYTF.

This chain joins TRBV7-6 and TRBJ2-3; the match to TRBD2 covers 14 bases. CDR3 length equals 19 residues. Germline CDR1 SGHVS, CDR2 FNYEAQ. V lost 3 bases and J lost 0; bases outside the gene matches: 8. The CDR3 coding sequence is TGTGCCAGCAGCTTCCCCGGACTAGCGGGGGGCATTAGCACAGATACGCAGTATTTT. Protein: CASSFPGLAGGISTDTQYF.

V and J are TRBV5-1 and TRBJ1-4, with TRBD1 matching 7 bases. The CDR3 loop spans 15 amino acids. The V gene end was trimmed by 4 bases and the J gene end by 4 bases; junction bases not matched to a gene: 7. Per the germline V gene, CDR1 is SGHRS and CDR2 is YFSETQ. The CDR3 sequence is CASSLGQSNNEKLFF. CDR3 DNA sequence: TGCGCCAGCAGCCTGGGACAGTCAAATAATGAAAAACTGTTTTTT.